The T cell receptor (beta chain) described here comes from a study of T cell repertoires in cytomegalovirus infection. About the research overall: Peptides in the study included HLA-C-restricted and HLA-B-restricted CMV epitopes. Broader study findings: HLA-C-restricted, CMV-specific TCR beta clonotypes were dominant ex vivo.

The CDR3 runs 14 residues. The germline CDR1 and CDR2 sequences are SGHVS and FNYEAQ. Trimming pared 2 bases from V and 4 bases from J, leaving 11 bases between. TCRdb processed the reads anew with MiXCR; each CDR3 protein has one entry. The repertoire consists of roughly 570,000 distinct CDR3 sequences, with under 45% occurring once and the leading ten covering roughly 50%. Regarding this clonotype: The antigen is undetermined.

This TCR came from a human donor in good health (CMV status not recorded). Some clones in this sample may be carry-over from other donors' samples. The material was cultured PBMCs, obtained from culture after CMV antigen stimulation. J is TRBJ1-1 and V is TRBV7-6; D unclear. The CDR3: CASSLLGQGTEAFF. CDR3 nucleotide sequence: TGTGCCAGCAGCTTACTAGGGCAAGGCACTGAAGCTTTCTTT.